Listed below are T cell receptor beta chains from one sample, sequenced in a study of blood T cell repertoires in COVID-19. Clones were sequenced by immunoSEQ multiplex PCR, and TCRdb holds only the in-frame ones, with some missing. The sample yields 390,000 or so clones, 90% seen once. Material: peripheral blood. The receptors were sampled from a man aged 18 to 30 with active or convalescent COVID-19. CDR3s leave out the opening cysteine and the closing phenylalanine or tryptophan.

TRBV4-3,TRBJ1-5,ASSQAIDNQPQH
TRBV7-2,TRBJ1-2,ASGPYRATGYT
TRBV15,TRBJ2-3,ATSRTKTQTVSTDTQY
TRBV9,TRBJ1-6,ASSAQSGVNSPLH
TRBV28,TRBJ1-2,ASSPQLAYGYT
TRBV7-2,TRBJ1-1,ASSLVRGVNTEAF
TRBV24-1,TRBJ1-5,ATSGTGSYQPQH
TRBV14,TRBJ2-7,ASSQIGEGGYEQY
TRBV5-6,TRBJ2-1,ASSLTVSEQF
TRBV2,TRBJ2-1,ASGIRQGGNNEQF
TRBV19,TRBJ2-1,ASSIGGQGAYEQF
TRBV28,TRBJ2-3,ASSPPGTGYTDTQY
TRBV19,TRBJ2-5,ASSIAVIQETQY
TRBV7-8,TRBJ2-6,ASSSGANVLT
TRBV9,TRBJ2-7,ASSLAGGSSYEQY
TRBV10-2,TRBJ2-3,ATGTSGTDTQY
TRBV28,TRBJ2-1,ASRDRYNEQF
TRBV5-1,TRBJ1-4,ASSSRVSNEKLF
TRBV15,TRBJ1-2,ATRSPANYGYT
TRBV9,TRBJ2-7,ASSVSIDSNEQY
TRBV6-5,TRBJ1-5,ASSYEEYSNQPQH
TRBV11-2,TRBJ2-5,ASSLLGFALAGQETQY
TRBV4-1,TRBJ1-6,ASSPYETVNYNSPLH
TRBV27,TRBJ1-4,ASRGGTGAVTNEKLF